This TCR beta chain derives from a study of blood T cell repertoires in COVID-19. About the research overall: COVID-19 samples, acute and convalescent, were from the United States, Italy and Spain.

CDR3 size: 12 residues. V was shortened by 4 bases and J by 8 bases, with 11 bases between the two germline ends. Germline CDR1 reads LNHDA; CDR2 reads SQIVND (reference sequence). Per the study methods: Nucleated cell number was recorded as an estimate derived from reference gene primer amplification. Clones were sequenced by immunoSEQ multiplex PCR, and TCRdb holds only the in-frame ones, with some missing. That table is the source of V, J and clone size, and D and trimming were worked out from the DNA. The table lists approximately 93,000 clones, over 70% of them singletons. The chain combines TRBV19 with TRBJ1-1; no definite D call. Sample: peripheral blood. This clonotype was obtained from an elderly woman with acute or convalescent COVID-19. The CDR3 is CASSTGIGEAFF. CDR3 bases: TGTGCCAGTAGTACGGGAATAGGGGAAGCTTTCTTT. Full variable domain (outside the CDR3, taken from reference TRBV19 and TRBJ1-1): DGGITQSPKYLFRKEGQNVTLSCEQNLNHDAMYWYRQDPGQGLRLIYYSQIVNDFQKGDIAEGYSVSREKKESFPLTVTSAQKNPTAFYLCASSTGIGEAFFGQGTRLTVV.